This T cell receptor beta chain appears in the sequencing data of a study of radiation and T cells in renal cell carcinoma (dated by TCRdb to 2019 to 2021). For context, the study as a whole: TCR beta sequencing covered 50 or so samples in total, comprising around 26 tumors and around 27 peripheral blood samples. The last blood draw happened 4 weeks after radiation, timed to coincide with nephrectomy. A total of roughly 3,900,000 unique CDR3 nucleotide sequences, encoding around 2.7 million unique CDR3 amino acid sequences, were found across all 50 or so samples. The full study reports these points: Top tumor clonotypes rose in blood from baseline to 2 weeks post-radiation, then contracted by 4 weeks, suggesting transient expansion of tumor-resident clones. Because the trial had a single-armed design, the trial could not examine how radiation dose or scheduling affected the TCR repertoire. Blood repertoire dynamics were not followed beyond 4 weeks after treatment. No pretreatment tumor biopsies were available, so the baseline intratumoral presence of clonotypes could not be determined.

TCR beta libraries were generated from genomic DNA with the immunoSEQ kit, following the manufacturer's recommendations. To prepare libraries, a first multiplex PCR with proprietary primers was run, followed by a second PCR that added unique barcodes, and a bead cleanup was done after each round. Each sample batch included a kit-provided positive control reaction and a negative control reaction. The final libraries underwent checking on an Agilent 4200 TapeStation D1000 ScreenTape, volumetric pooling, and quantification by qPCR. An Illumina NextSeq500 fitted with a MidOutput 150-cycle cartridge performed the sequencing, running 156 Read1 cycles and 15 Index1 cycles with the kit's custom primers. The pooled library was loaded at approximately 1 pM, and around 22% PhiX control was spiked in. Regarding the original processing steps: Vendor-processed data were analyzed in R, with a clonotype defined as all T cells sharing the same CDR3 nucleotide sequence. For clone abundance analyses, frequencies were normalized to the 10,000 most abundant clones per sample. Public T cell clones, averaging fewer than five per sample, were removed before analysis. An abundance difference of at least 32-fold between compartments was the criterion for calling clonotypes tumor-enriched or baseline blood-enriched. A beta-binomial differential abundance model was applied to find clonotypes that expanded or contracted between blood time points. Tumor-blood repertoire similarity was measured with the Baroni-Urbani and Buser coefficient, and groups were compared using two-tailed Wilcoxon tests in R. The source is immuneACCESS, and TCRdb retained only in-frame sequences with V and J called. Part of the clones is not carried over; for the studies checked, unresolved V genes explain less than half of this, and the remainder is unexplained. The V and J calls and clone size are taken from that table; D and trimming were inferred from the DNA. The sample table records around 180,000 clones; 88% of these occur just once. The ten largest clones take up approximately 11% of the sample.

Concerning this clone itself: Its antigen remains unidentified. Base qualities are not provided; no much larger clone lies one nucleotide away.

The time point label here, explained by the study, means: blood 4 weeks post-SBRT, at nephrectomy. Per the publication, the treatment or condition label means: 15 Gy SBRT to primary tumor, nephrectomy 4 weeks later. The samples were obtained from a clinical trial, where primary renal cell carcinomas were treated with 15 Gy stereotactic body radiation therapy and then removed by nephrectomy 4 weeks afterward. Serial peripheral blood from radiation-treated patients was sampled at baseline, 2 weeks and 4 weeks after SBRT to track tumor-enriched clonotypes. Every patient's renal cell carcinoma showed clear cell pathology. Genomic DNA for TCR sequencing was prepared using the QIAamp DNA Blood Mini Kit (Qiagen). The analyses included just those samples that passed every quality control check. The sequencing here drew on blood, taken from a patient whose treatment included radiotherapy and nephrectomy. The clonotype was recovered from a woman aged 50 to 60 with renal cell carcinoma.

The CDR3 sequence is CASWRTAGDTQYF. At the DNA level, the sequence is TGTGCCAGCTGGCGGACAGCCGGGGATACCCAGTACTTC. This chain joins TRBV5-6 to TRBJ2-5; the D gene is perhaps TRBD1, on 6 matching bases. There are 13 amino acids in the CDR3, from cysteine to phenylalanine inclusive. The CDR3 DNA has 39 bases and is translated from base 1. The junction carries 18 bases between V and J, which are trimmed by 7 bases and 8 bases respectively. From a lookup of the germline V gene, CDR1 and CDR2 are SGHDT and YYEEEE. Joined to the reference TRBV5-6 and TRBJ2-5 proteins, this CDR3 gives the full variable domain: DAGVTQSPTHLIKTRGQQVTLRCSPKSGHDTVSWYQQALGQGPQFIFQYYEEEERQRGNFPDRFSGHQFPNYSSELNVNALLLGDSALYLCASWRTAGDTQYFGPGTRLLVL.